This T cell receptor (beta chain) emerged from a study of T cells of healthy individuals. Many counts were recorded for this clonotype. J lost 8 bases, V lost 2 bases, and 4 bases had no gene match. CDR1 is SQVTM and CDR2 is ANQGSEA in the germline V gene. This CDR3 spans 13 amino acids. Using its own MiXCR run on the 5' RACE reads, TCRdb lists one record per CDR3 protein. Of approximately 89,000 distinct CDR3 sequences in the sample, roughly 5.1% were seen once. V and J are TRBV29-1 and TRBJ2-1, with TRBD2 identical over 9 bases. The TCR was taken from a female donor in good health. The CDR3 nucleotides read TGCAGCGTTGAATGGGGACTAGCCCATGAGCAGTTCTTC. Its translation: CSVEWGLAHEQFF.